The 5 T cell receptor beta chains given below trace back to one sample, sequenced in a study of cytomegalovirus exposure and HLA in healthy donors (TCRdb year 2017). Library construction relied on the immunoSEQ multiplex PCR assay. For the multiplex PCR, a mixture combining 60 forward primers for TCR Vbeta segments and 13 reverse primers for TCR Jbeta segments was used. TCRdb stores this immuneACCESS table with in-frame sequences only. Part of the clones is absent; in the studies checked, under half of the shortfall reflects unresolved V genes, and no reason is known for the rest. For this sample the table gives 110,000 or so clones, of which less than 80% were detected only once. The leading ten clones occupy 11% of the sample. Input material: PBMCs. Source of these receptors: a woman aged 50 to 60 in good health and CMV-seropositive.

The chain combines TRBV6-1 with TRBJ2-4, with D uncertain. Per germline, CDR1 MNHNS and CDR2 SASEGT. CDR3 length: 15 amino acids. The V end lost 6 bases, the J end lost 0 bases, and 12 bases lay between the germline ends. CDR3 region: CASSEHKLAKNIQYF. In nucleotides, the CDR3 is TGTGCCAGCAGCGAACACAAGTTAGCCAAAAACATTCAGTACTTC.

V is TRBV19 and J is TRBJ1-5, with TRBD1 as a possible D gene (5 bases). Deletions cut 4 bases from V and 4 bases from J, with 14 bases between. Looked up from germline, CDR1 is LNHDA and CDR2 is SQIVND (reference sequence). The CDR3 consists of 15 residues. CDR3 bases: TGTGCCAGTAGTAAGCGAGCAGGGAAAAATCAGCCCCAGCATTTT. Translating it yields CASSKRAGKNQPQHF.

This chain uses TRBV30 with TRBJ2-5, with 7 nucleotides matching TRBD1. In germline, CDR1 is GTSNPN, CDR2 SVGIG (reference sequence). With V trimmed by 3 bases and J by 4 bases, 8 bases remained unmatched. This CDR3 has 14 amino acids. The chain's CDR3 is CAWRGTGAPETQYF. As DNA, the CDR3 is TGTGCCTGGAGGGGAACAGGGGCCCCAGAGACCCAGTACTTC.

The chain combines TRBV7-3 with TRBJ1-1; D gene uncertain. Germline values: CDR1 SGHTA, CDR2 FQGTGA. The CDR3 sequence is 17 residues long. Trimming pared 5 bases from V and 0 bases from J, leaving 19 bases between. CDR3 DNA: TGTGCCAGCAGCGCTACATCCGTAGGACTCATGAACACTGAAGCTTTCTTT. Amino acid sequence: CASSATSVGLMNTEAFF.

The chain has TRBV6-1 and TRBJ2-7, with 9 bases lining up with TRBD1. After removal of 5 bases from V and 2 bases from J, the junction contained 4 bases not matched to a gene. This CDR3 has 14 amino acids. In germline, CDR1 is MNHNS, CDR2 SASEGT. CDR3 amino acids: CASSWTGVAYEQYF. CDR3 nucleotides: TGTGCCAGCAGTTGGACAGGGGTGGCCTACGAGCAGTACTTC.